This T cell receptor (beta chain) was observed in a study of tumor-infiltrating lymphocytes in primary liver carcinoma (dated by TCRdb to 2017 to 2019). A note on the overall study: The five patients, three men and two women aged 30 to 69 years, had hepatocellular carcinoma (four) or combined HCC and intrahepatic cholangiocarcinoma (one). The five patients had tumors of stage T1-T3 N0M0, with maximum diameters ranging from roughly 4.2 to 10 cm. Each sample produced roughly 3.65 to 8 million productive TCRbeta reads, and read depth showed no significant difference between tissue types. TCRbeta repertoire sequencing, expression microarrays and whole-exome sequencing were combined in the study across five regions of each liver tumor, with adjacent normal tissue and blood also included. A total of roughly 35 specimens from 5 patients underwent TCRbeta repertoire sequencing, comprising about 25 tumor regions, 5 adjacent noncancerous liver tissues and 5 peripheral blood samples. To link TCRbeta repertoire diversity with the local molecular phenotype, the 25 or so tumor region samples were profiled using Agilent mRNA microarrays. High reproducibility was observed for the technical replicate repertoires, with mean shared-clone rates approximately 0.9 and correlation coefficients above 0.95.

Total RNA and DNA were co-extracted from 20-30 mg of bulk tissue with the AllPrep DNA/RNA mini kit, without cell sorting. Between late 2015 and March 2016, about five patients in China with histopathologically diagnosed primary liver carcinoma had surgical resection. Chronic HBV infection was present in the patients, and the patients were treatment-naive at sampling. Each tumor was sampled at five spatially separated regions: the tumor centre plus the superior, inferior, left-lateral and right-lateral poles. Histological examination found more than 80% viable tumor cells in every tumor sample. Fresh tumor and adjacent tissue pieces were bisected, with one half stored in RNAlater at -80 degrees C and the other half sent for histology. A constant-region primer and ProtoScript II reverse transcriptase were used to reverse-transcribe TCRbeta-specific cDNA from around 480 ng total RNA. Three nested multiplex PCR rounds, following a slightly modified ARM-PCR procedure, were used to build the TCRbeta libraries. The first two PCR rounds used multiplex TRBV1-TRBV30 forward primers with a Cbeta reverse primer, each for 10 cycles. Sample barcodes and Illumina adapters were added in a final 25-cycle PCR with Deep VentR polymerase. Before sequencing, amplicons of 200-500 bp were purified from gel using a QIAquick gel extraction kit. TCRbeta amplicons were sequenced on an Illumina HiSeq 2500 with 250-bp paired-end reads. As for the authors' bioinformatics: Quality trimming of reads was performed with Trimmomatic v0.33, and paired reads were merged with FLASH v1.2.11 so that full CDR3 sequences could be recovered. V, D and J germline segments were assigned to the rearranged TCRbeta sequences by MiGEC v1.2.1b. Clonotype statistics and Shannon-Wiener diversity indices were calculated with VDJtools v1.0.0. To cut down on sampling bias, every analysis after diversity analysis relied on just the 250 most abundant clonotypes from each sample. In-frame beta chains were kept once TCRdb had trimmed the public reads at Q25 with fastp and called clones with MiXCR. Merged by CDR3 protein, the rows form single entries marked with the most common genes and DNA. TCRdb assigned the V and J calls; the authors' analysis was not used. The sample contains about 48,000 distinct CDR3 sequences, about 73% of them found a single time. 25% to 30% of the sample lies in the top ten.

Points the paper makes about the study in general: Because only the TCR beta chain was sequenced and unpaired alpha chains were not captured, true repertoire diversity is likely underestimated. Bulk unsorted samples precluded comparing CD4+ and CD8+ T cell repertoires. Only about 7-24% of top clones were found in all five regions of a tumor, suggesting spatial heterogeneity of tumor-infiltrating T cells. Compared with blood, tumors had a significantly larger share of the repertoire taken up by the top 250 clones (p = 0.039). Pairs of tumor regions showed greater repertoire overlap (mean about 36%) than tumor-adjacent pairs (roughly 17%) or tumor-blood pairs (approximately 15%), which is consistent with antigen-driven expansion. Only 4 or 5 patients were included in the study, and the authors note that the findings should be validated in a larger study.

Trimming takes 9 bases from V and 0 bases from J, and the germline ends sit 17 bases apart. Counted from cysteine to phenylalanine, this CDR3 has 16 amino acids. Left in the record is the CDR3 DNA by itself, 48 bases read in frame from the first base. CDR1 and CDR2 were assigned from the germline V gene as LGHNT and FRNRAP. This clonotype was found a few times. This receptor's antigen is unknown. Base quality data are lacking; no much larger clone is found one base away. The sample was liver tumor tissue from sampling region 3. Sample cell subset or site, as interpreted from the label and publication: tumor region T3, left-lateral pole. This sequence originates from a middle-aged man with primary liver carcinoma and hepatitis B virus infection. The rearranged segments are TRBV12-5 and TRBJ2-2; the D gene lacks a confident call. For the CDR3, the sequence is CASGPPGCSNTGELFF. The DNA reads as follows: TGTGCTAGCGGTCCCCCGGGCTGCTCGAACACCGGGGAGCTGTTTTTT.